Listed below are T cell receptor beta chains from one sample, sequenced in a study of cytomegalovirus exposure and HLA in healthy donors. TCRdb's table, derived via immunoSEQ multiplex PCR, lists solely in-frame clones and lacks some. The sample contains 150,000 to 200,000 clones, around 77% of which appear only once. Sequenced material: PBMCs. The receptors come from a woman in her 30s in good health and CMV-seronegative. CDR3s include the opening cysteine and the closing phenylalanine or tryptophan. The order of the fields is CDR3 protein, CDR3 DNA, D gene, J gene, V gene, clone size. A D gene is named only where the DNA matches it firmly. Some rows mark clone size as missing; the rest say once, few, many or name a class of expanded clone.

CDR3aa: CASRRLAGGRFQETQYF
CDR3nt: TGTGCCAGCAGGCGACTAGCGGGGGGGCGATTTCAAGAGACCCAGTACTTC
d_gene: TRBD2
j_gene: TRBJ2-5
v_gene: TRBV2
abundance: NA

CDR3aa: CASSYSTGHISYEQYF
CDR3nt: TGTGCCAGCAGTTACTCCACGGGACATATCTCCTACGAGCAGTACTTC
d_gene: NA
j_gene: TRBJ2-7
v_gene: TRBV6-5
abundance: NA

CDR3aa: CASSGTQGGGGELFF
CDR3nt: TGTGCCAGTAGTGGTACACAGGGAGGGGGCGGGGAGCTGTTTTTT
d_gene: NA
j_gene: TRBJ2-2
v_gene: TRBV19
abundance: NA

CDR3aa: CASSETGGYLNEQFF
CDR3nt: TGTGCCAGCAGCGAGACAGGGGGCTATCTCAATGAGCAGTTCTTC
d_gene: TRBD1
j_gene: TRBJ2-1
v_gene: TRBV7-2
abundance: NA

CDR3aa: CASGLNPAYEQYF
CDR3nt: TGTGCTAGTGGTTTGAATCCCGCCTACGAGCAGTACTTC
d_gene: NA
j_gene: TRBJ2-7
v_gene: TRBV12-5
abundance: NA

CDR3aa: CASSVGGTSLETQYF
CDR3nt: TGTGCCAGCAGCGTAGGGGGGACTAGTCTAGAGACCCAGTACTTC
d_gene: TRBD2
j_gene: TRBJ2-5
v_gene: TRBV9
abundance: NA

CDR3aa: CASSEAWADSNQPQHF
CDR3nt: TGTGCCAGCAGTGAAGCGTGGGCAGATAGCAATCAGCCCCAGCATTTT
d_gene: NA
j_gene: TRBJ1-5
v_gene: TRBV6-1
abundance: NA

CDR3aa: CASSYFVDSLSSYEQYF
CDR3nt: TGCGCCAGCAGCTATTTTGTGGACAGCCTAAGCTCCTACGAGCAGTACTTC
d_gene: NA
j_gene: TRBJ2-7
v_gene: TRBV5-1
abundance: once

CDR3aa: CASSLERRGGQPQHF
CDR3nt: TGTGCCAGCAGTTTGGAGAGGAGGGGCGGCCAGCCCCAGCATTTT
d_gene: NA
j_gene: TRBJ1-5
v_gene: TRBV6-6
abundance: NA

CDR3aa: CASSAADRGNEKLFF
CDR3nt: TGTGCCAGCAGTGCCGCCGACAGGGGGAATGAAAAACTGTTTTTT
d_gene: TRBD1
j_gene: TRBJ1-4
v_gene: TRBV2
abundance: once

CDR3aa: CASSQDRRSNQPQHF
CDR3nt: TGCGCCAGCAGCCAAGATCGGAGGAGCAATCAGCCCCAGCATTTT
d_gene: NA
j_gene: TRBJ1-5
v_gene: TRBV4-3
abundance: NA

CDR3aa: CASSQDLGKSNEKLFF
CDR3nt: TGTGCCAGCAGCCAAGATCTGGGCAAGTCTAATGAAAAACTGTTTTTT
d_gene: NA
j_gene: TRBJ1-4
v_gene: TRBV4-2
abundance: NA

CDR3aa: CASSFGKGARNTEAFF
CDR3nt: TGTGCCAGCAGTTTTGGAAAGGGGGCCCGGAACACTGAAGCTTTCTTT
d_gene: TRBD1
j_gene: TRBJ1-1
v_gene: TRBV27
abundance: NA

CDR3aa: CASSLSGTATDTQYF
CDR3nt: TGTGCCAGCAGCTTATCGGGGACTGCAACAGATACGCAGTATTTT
d_gene: NA
j_gene: TRBJ2-3
v_gene: TRBV7-2
abundance: NA

CDR3aa: CASSLASGGLRYEQYF
CDR3nt: TGTGCCAGCAGCTTGGCCTCAGGGGGTTTGAGGTACGAGCAGTACTTC
d_gene: TRBD1
j_gene: TRBJ2-7
v_gene: TRBV5-6
abundance: NA

CDR3aa: CASSLASSPYEQYF
CDR3nt: TGTGCCAGCTCGCTGGCTTCCTCCCCCTACGAGCAGTACTTC
d_gene: NA
j_gene: TRBJ2-7
v_gene: TRBV6-1
abundance: once

CDR3aa: CASSRRRGDTEAFF
CDR3nt: TGTGCCAGCAGCCGGCGGCGGGGGGACACTGAAGCTTTCTTT
d_gene: NA
j_gene: TRBJ1-1
v_gene: TRBV6-5
abundance: NA

CDR3aa: CASSPTLSDIFDGYTF
CDR3nt: TGTGCCAGCAGCCCGACCTTAAGTGACATATTTGACGGCTACACCTTC
d_gene: NA
j_gene: TRBJ1-2
v_gene: TRBV9
abundance: NA

CDR3aa: CASSLVGSGTEAFF
CDR3nt: TGTGCCAGCAGCTTGGTCGGGTCTGGAACTGAAGCTTTCTTT
d_gene: NA
j_gene: TRBJ1-1
v_gene: TRBV5-6
abundance: NA

CDR3aa: CASSIDVSGVRLSGANVLTF
CDR3nt: TGTGCCAGTAGTATAGATGTATCCGGGGTCAGGCTTTCTGGGGCCAACGTCCTGACTTTC
d_gene: NA
j_gene: TRBJ2-6
v_gene: TRBV19
abundance: NA

CDR3aa: CASSPPGQGYEQYF
CDR3nt: TGTGCCAGCTCACCGCCGGGACAGGGCTACGAGCAGTACTTC
d_gene: TRBD1
j_gene: TRBJ2-7
v_gene: TRBV18
abundance: NA

CDR3aa: CASSLHSGGGFSGELFF
CDR3nt: TGCGCCAGCAGCTTGCATTCAGGGGGCGGATTTTCCGGGGAGCTGTTTTTT
d_gene: TRBD1
j_gene: TRBJ2-2
v_gene: TRBV5-1
abundance: NA

CDR3aa: CASRGATQGADGYTF
CDR3nt: TGTGCCAGCAGGGGGGCAACACAGGGGGCAGATGGCTACACCTTC
d_gene: TRBD1
j_gene: TRBJ1-2
v_gene: TRBV6-4
abundance: NA

CDR3aa: CASSKTRQGDNTEAFF
CDR3nt: TGTGCCAGCAGCAAAACTCGACAGGGGGATAACACTGAAGCTTTCTTT
d_gene: NA
j_gene: TRBJ1-1
v_gene: TRBV21-1
abundance: once

CDR3aa: CASSQEVIGGNEKLFF
CDR3nt: TGCGCCAGCAGCCAAGAAGTGATCGGGGGGAATGAAAAACTGTTTTTT
d_gene: NA
j_gene: TRBJ1-4
v_gene: TRBV4-3
abundance: NA

CDR3aa: CASPRGGEGNEQFF
CDR3nt: TGTGCCTCCCCGCGGGGGGGCGAGGGCAATGAGCAGTTCTTC
d_gene: TRBD2
j_gene: TRBJ2-1
v_gene: TRBV30
abundance: once

CDR3aa: CASSLRQGGPNEKLFF
CDR3nt: TGTGCCAGTAGTCTAAGACAAGGAGGGCCGAATGAAAAACTGTTTTTT
d_gene: NA
j_gene: TRBJ1-4
v_gene: TRBV19
abundance: NA

CDR3aa: CASSIGGGGEKLFF
CDR3nt: TGTGCCAGTAGTATTGGTGGTGGAGGTGAAAAACTGTTTTTT
d_gene: NA
j_gene: TRBJ1-4
v_gene: TRBV19
abundance: NA

CDR3aa: CASRNGRGGYEQYF
CDR3nt: TGTGCCAGCAGGAACGGCAGGGGAGGGTACGAGCAGTACTTC
d_gene: NA
j_gene: TRBJ2-7
v_gene: TRBV6-1
abundance: NA

CDR3aa: CASSGGAQETQYF
CDR3nt: TGTGCCAGCAGCGGCGGGGCCCAAGAGACCCAGTACTTC
d_gene: NA
j_gene: TRBJ2-5
v_gene: TRBV27
abundance: NA

CDR3aa: CASSSGQPGQETQYF
CDR3nt: TGTGCCAGCAGCTCGGGACAGCCCGGGCAGGAGACCCAGTACTTC
d_gene: TRBD1
j_gene: TRBJ2-5
v_gene: TRBV2
abundance: NA

CDR3aa: CASSPRTSSGSEQYF
CDR3nt: TGTGCCAGCTCACCGAGGACTAGTTCTGGTTCCGAGCAGTACTTC
d_gene: TRBD2
j_gene: TRBJ2-7
v_gene: TRBV18
abundance: NA

CDR3aa: CASSQVLAGSYEQYF
CDR3nt: TGCGCCAGCAGCCAAGTTCTAGCGGGCTCCTACGAGCAGTACTTC
d_gene: TRBD2
j_gene: TRBJ2-7
v_gene: TRBV4-3
abundance: few

CDR3aa: CAGQGLGTDTQYF
CDR3nt: TGTGCCGGACAGGGTTTGGGCACAGATACGCAGTATTTT
d_gene: TRBD1
j_gene: TRBJ2-3
v_gene: TRBV6-1
abundance: NA

CDR3aa: CASSRDSGGSHYGYTF
CDR3nt: TGTGCCAGCAGCCGGGACAGTGGGGGTTCCCACTATGGCTACACCTTC
d_gene: TRBD1
j_gene: TRBJ1-2
v_gene: TRBV7-2
abundance: NA

CDR3aa: CASRRDTSNYGYTF
CDR3nt: TGTGCCAGCAGGAGGGACACCTCTAACTATGGCTACACCTTC
d_gene: NA
j_gene: TRBJ1-2
v_gene: TRBV6-1
abundance: once

CDR3aa: CASSPEGGVSYEQYF
CDR3nt: TGCGCCAGCAGCCCGGAAGGTGGAGTTTCCTACGAGCAGTACTTC
d_gene: NA
j_gene: TRBJ2-7
v_gene: TRBV5-1
abundance: few

CDR3aa: CAWCGPNSYNEQFF
CDR3nt: TGTGCCTGGTGCGGCCCGAACTCCTACAATGAGCAGTTCTTC
d_gene: NA
j_gene: TRBJ2-1
v_gene: TRBV30
abundance: NA

CDR3aa: CASSVGGDVGDEQYF
CDR3nt: TGTGCCAGCAGCGTAGGGGGGGATGTCGGTGACGAGCAGTACTTC
d_gene: NA
j_gene: TRBJ2-7
v_gene: TRBV9
abundance: NA